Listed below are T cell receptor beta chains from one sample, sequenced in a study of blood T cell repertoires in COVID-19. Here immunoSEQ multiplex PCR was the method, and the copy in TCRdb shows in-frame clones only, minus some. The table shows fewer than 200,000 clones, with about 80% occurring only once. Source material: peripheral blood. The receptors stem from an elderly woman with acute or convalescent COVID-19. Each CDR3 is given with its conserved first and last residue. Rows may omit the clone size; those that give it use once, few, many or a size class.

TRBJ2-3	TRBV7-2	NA	CASSFDLAGGPYTQYF
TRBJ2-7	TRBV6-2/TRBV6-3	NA	CASSYKGASSYEQYF
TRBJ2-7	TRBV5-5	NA	CASSLRGASYEQYF
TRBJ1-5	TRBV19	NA	CASSIVQRNSNQPQHF
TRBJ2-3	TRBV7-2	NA	CASRGTGGVDTQYF
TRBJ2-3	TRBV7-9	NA	CASSPTEWDTQYF
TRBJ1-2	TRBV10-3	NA	CAIGDSNYGYTF
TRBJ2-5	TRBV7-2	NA	CASSLGGGPETQYF
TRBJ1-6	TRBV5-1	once	CASSFGDLDSPLHF
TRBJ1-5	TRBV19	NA	CASSTGLSNQPQHF
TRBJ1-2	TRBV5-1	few	CASSLESRSYGYTF
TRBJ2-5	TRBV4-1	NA	CASSYRSTGETQYF
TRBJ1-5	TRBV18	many	CASTLGGNQPQHF
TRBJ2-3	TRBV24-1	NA	CATSASGLLTDTQYF
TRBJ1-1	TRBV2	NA	CASTGEGRITEAFF
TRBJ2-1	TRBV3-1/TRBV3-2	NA	CASSQSLGEQFF
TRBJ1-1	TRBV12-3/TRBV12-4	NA	CASRRTGYTEAFF
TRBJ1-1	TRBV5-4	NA	CASSIEVNTEAFF
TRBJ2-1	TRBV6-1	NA	CASSEETSGYYNEQFF
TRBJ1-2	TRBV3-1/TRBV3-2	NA	CASSQAGHGYTF
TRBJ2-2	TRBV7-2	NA	CASSILAGGPDTGELFF
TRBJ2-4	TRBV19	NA	CASSPRTSGGAKNIQYF
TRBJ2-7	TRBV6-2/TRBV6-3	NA	CASSRGGLSTYEQYF
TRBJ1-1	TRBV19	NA	CASREQGGNTEAFF
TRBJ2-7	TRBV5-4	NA	CASSARSYEQYF
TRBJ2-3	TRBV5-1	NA	CASSLNGGASDTQYF
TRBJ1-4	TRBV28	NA	CASSYAIGGANEKLFF